This entry is about one T cell receptor beta chain. As yet, its antigen is unknown. The treatment is: approximately 10-day PBMC culture with coronavirus spike peptide pools or control peptides (ViraFEST assay). About 1.8 million PBMCs per well were cultured with 10 IU/ml IL-2 and 7.5 to 10 ug/ml peptide pools. After approximately 9 days of culture, CD4+ T cells were negatively selected. With 5 bases clipped from V and 11 bases from J, the junction kept 17 bases outside the gene matches. The germline V gene encodes CDR1 MDHEN and CDR2 SYDVKM. This CDR3 is built from 16 residues. The data originate from a study of vaccination and CD4 T cells after COVID-19. Study-level information: Control cultures were supplied with a CEFX pool, an HIV-1 Nef pool, or no peptide at all.

Sequencing of cultured CD4+ T cell DNA used the Oncomine TCR Beta short-read assay. TCRdb processed the PCR reads anew with MiXCR; each CDR3 protein has one entry. Among under 15,000 distinct CDR3 sequences listed, around 56% were seen once. Findings and limits, study-wide: Convalescent patients saw a median roughly 85% of their reactive clones show up only after vaccination.

The rearrangement uses TRBV28 and TRBJ1-4, with TRBD1 identical over 7 bases. The clonotype was recovered from a human donor who had recovered from COVID-19. The sample consisted of CD4+ T cells from blood, cultured in vitro. CDR3 DNA sequence: TGTGCCAGCAGTAGAGGGGGCCGACAGGGACGGTCGAAACTGTTTTTT. Translation gives CASSRGGRQGRSKLFF.